The present T cell receptor (beta chain) was sequenced within a study of CD8 T cells in Susac syndrome. V shed 0 bases and J shed 7 bases, with 13 bases lying between them. The CDR3 runs to 15 residues. Germline V gives CDR1 LNHNV, CDR2 YYDKDF (reference sequence). The sequenced target, TCR beta, came from blood CD8+ and CD4+ T cells. The healthy controls were matched to patients by age and sex. After extraction with the RNeasy kit, about 0.45 to 1 ug of the RNA was reverse transcribed using random hexamers. Amplification of TCR beta CDR3 by immunoSEQ multiplex PCR spanned 54 Vbeta and 13 Jbeta. TCRdb recomputed calls from the immunoSEQ multiplex PCR reads with MiXCR, one row per CDR3 protein. The sample has some 170,000 distinct CDR3 sequences, roughly 95% seen once.

The material sequenced was CD4+ T cells from PBMCs. The genes are TRBV15 and TRBJ2-4; possible D gene TRBD2, 5 bases. The receptor was isolated from a human donor in good health. CDR3 nucleotide sequence: TGTGCCACCAGCAGAGATGGACTGTTTACTAACATTCAGTACTTC. Protein: CATSRDGLFTNIQYF. The variable domain in full, completed from reference TRBV15 and TRBJ2-4, reads DAMVIQNPRYQVTQFGKPVTLSCSQTLNHNVMYWYQQKSSQAPKLLFHYYDKDFNNEADTPDNFQSRRPNTSFCFLDIRSPGLGDTAMYLCATSRDGLFTNIQYFGAGTRLSVL.